This T cell receptor (beta chain) was identified during a study of blood T cell repertoires in COVID-19. In the study overall: Nucleic acid was either cDNA or gDNA, and it came from T cells, B-cell-depleted T cells, or PBMCs.

Cohort 3 donors counted as recovered after two negative PCRs, clearance, or resolved symptoms. The data were produced by immunoSEQ multiplex PCR, yet TCRdb's version contains in-frame clones alone and is incomplete. The table includes some 170,000 clones, around four fifths detected once. This sequence originates from a woman aged 45 to 65 who had recovered from COVID-19. Sequencing was carried out using PBMCs or T cells enriched from blood (not recorded which).

The CDR3 bases are TGTGCCAGCAGCTTAGCTACTAGCGGCTACAATGAGCAGTTCTTC. It translates to CASSLATSGYNEQFF. The chain carries TRBV11-1 and TRBJ2-1; 8 bases line up with TRBD2. CDR1 is SGHAT, CDR2 FQDESV, per germline (reference sequence). This CDR3 has 15 residues. After removal of 0 bases from V and 3 bases from J, the junction contained 1 base not matched to a gene.